Below, 23 T cell receptor beta chains from the same sample are listed, as sequenced in a study of low-dose radiotherapy and immunotherapy resistance in tumors. Indicated time point: before trial treatment. First-strand cDNA used TRAV- and TRBV-specific primers, covering alpha and beta chains. The TCRs were subjected to amplification over approximately 20 PCR cycles employing a constant-region primer in conjunction with a V-primer adapter. MiXCR, run by TCRdb on the reads, gives a single entry per CDR3 protein. The sample lists about 60,000 distinct CDR3 sequences, around 27% occurring once. The sequences come from PBMCs, collected before treatment. The receptors stem from a male donor with prostate cancer.

This clonotype was counted at least ten times. The J gene is TRBJ1-2, the V gene TRBV30, with no clear D. This CDR3 is 13 amino acids long. V shed 4 bases and J shed 8 bases, with 17 bases lying between them. Germline V gene data show CDR1 as GTSNPN and CDR2 as SVGIG (reference sequence). In nucleotides, the CDR3 is TGTGCCTGGAAGCGGTGGGAGTTTTCGGGCTACACCTTC. Translating gives CAWKRWEFSGYTF. Full variable domain (outside the CDR3, taken from reference TRBV30 and TRBJ1-2): SQTIHQWPATLVQPVGSPLSLECTVEGTSNPNLYWYRQAAGRGLQLLFYSVGIGQISSEVPQNLSASRPQDRQFILSSKKLLLSDSGFYLCAWKRWEFSGYTFGSGTRLTVV.

In its sample, this clonotype was seen many times. This rearrangement joins TRBV6-2 or TRBV6-3 to TRBJ1-2; D call uncertain. The V gene lost 2 bases and the J gene lost 0 bases, with 7 bases spanning the gap. This CDR3 spans 14 amino acids. CDR1 is MNHEY, CDR2 SVGEGT, per germline. For the CDR3, the DNA is TGTGCCAGCAGTTACGGAGGGTCTAACTATGGCTACACCTTC. Protein sequence: CASSYGGSNYGYTF.

This clonotype was seen ten or more times. The chain's CDR3 is CASSLGRREEETQYF. CDR3 coding DNA: TGCGCCAGCAGCTTGGGCCGTCGAGAGGAGGAGACCCAGTACTTC. The chain joins TRBV5-1 to TRBJ2-5; D ambiguous. The V gene lost 0 bases and the J gene lost 5 bases, with 14 bases spanning the gap. The CDR3 is made up of 15 amino acids. Germline CDR1 SGHRS, CDR2 YFSETQ.

This clonotype was recorded many times. The genes are TRBV18 and TRBJ1-5; possibly TRBD1 for D (5 bases). V was cut by 4 bases and J by 8 bases, with 21 bases left in between. Germline CDR1 is KGHSH and CDR2 is LQKENI. The CDR3 contains 16 residues. As DNA, the CDR3 is TGTGCCAGCTCACTCTCACCGAGGGGCAGGATGGAGCCCCAGCATTTT. This gives the protein CASSLSPRGRMEPQHF.

The rearrangement joins TRBV7-8 to TRBJ2-3; 10 nucleotides align to TRBD2. J was trimmed by 2 bases and V by 5 bases; bases with no gene match: 10. Germline assignment: CDR1 SGHVS and CDR2 FQNEAQ. The CDR3 loop spans 17 amino acids. The CDR3 coding sequence is TGTGCCAGCAGCCGCCCAACTAGCGGGAAAAACACAGATACGCAGTATTTT. As protein: CASSRPTSGKNTDTQYF.

CDR3 coding DNA: TGTGCCATCAGTGAGTCCCCGGGACTAGCGGGAGGAGGCACCGGGGAGCTGTTTTTT. This sequence encodes CAISESPGLAGGGTGELFF. The chain links TRBV10-3 to TRBJ2-2, with 15 bases identical to TRBD2. The ends lost 0 bases at V and 4 bases at J; junction bases unmatched: 6. Per germline, CDR1 ENHRY and CDR2 SYGVKD. The length of the CDR3 is 19 residues.

This clonotype occurred a few times. This chain links TRBV28 with TRBJ1-5; 7 nucleotides line up with TRBD1. The CDR3 is 14 residues long. With 5 bases clipped from V and 7 bases from J, the junction kept 8 bases outside the gene matches. The V gene's germline CDR1 is MDHEN and CDR2 SYDVKM. The CDR3 sequence is CASSMIGGGQPQHF. CDR3 nucleotides: TGTGCCAGCAGTATGATAGGGGGCGGGCAGCCCCAGCATTTT.

The chain couples TRBV13 to TRBJ1-4; maybe TRBD1 (5 bases). The V and J ends lost 5 bases and 9 bases respectively, with 16 bases between them. The germline gives CDR1 PRHDT, CDR2 FYEKMQ (reference sequence). The CDR3 is 14 amino acids. CDR3 nucleotide sequence: TGTGCCAGCAGCCTTAGGGACCTTGGGAAAAAACTGTTTTTT. It codes for CASSLRDLGKKLFF.

This clonotype occurred a few times. This chain links TRBV25-1 with TRBJ2-3; 9 nucleotides match TRBD2. Losses at the gene ends were 5 bases for V and 5 bases for J; bases not matched to a gene: 5. The CDR3 consists of 14 residues. The germline V gene encodes CDR1 MGHDK and CDR2 SYGVNS. CDR3 sequence: CASSPGLAVDTQYF. The CDR3 region has the DNA TGTGCCAGCAGTCCGGGACTAGCTGTAGATACGCAGTATTTT.

The chain recombines TRBV6-2 or TRBV6-3 with TRBJ1-4; no reliable D call. V was clipped by 5 bases and J by 4 bases, with 14 bases between them. The CDR3 sequence is 15 residues long. In germline, CDR1 is MNHEY, CDR2 SVGEGT. The CDR3 region has the DNA TGTGCCAGCAGTGAAAGTGGGCGGCGTAATGAAAAACTGTTTTTT. It is translated as CASSESGRRNEKLFF.

To note about this clonotype: Here the CDR3 omits its conserved ending phenylalanine or tryptophan, so a read error is the likely source. The V call is TRBV28, the J call TRBJ2-3; the D is unclear. Germline CDR1 and CDR2: MDHEN and SYDVKM. The CDR3 is made up of 12 amino acids. DNA of the CDR3: TGTGCCGGCAGACGAGAGCTCGATACGCAGTATTTA. Translated, it gives CAGRRELDTQYL.

Points on this clonotype: Given a far larger clone just one base away, this is likely a sequencing read error. The chain links TRBV10-3 to TRBJ2-1; 8 bases match TRBD2. Trimming cost V 5 bases and J 8 bases; bases outside gene matches: 11. CDR1 is ENHRY and CDR2 is SYGVKD in the germline V gene. The CDR3 totals 15 residues. As DNA, the CDR3 is TGTGCCATCAGTTCTCGGGGAGGACTAGCCCATGAGCAGTTCTTC. This translates into CAISSRGGLAHEQFF.

This clonotype came up many times. The chain employs TRBV28 and TRBJ1-5; D perhaps matches TRBD1 (6 bases). V lost 3 bases to trimming and J lost 5 bases, with 11 bases between them. Looked up from germline, CDR1 is MDHEN and CDR2 is SYDVKM. The CDR3 is 14 residues long. CDR3 residues: CASSLTGEDQPQHF. The CDR3 DNA sequence: TGTGCCAGCAGTTTGACAGGCGAAGATCAGCCCCAGCATTTT. Using reference TRBV28 and TRBJ1-5 for the parts outside the CDR3, the full variable domain is DVKVTQSSRYLVKRTGEKVFLECVQDMDHENMFWYRQDPGLGLRLIYFSYDVKMKEKGDIPEGYSVSREKKERFSLILESASTNQTSMYLCASSLTGEDQPQHFGDGTRLSIL.

The chain is built from TRBV6-8 and TRBJ2-7; D ambiguous. This CDR3 contains 15 residues. The germline V gene has CDR1 MNHGY and CDR2 SAAAGT. The V gene lost 0 bases and the J gene lost 1 base, with 10 bases spanning the gap. The CDR3 protein is CASSYSSSGSYEQYF. The DNA for the CDR3 is TGTGCCAGCAGTTACTCTTCTAGTGGATCCTACGAGCAGTACTTC.

This clonotype appeared many times. This chain joins TRBV5-4 and TRBJ2-2; D is ambiguous. V lost 2 bases and J 2 bases, leaving 7 bases between the germline ends. The CDR3 spans 14 residues. From germline, CDR1 is SGHNT and CDR2 YYREEE (reference sequence). In DNA form, the CDR3 reads TGTGCCAGCAGCTTCAACACCAACACCGGGGAGCTGTTTTTT. Its protein is CASSFNTNTGELFF.

As regards this clonotype: This likely traces to a read error, being one base from a far larger clone. The J gene is TRBJ1-1, the V gene TRBV6-8, with D unresolved. The germline V gene has CDR1 MNHGY and CDR2 SAAAGT. The CDR3 loop spans 16 amino acids. CDR3 protein: CVSSGDTPVENTEAFF. The CDR3 DNA sequence: TGTGTCAGCAGCGGAGACACACCAGTGGAGAACACTGAAGCTTTCTTT.

The chain combines TRBV28 with TRBJ2-7, with 7 bases matching TRBD1. The CDR3 is made up of 14 amino acids. Trimming removed 5 bases from V and 4 bases from J; junction bases left unmatched: 8. Germline CDR1 is MDHEN and CDR2 is SYDVKM. The CDR3 bases are TGTGCCAGCAGTCCTACGACAGGGACGTACGAGCAGTACTTC. Protein sequence: CASSPTTGTYEQYF.

This clonotype was recorded only once. CDR3 in amino acids: CASSDWGLGYGYTF. The CDR3 DNA sequence: TGTGCCAGCAGTGACTGGGGCCTGGGGTATGGCTACACCTTC. The chain has TRBV6-1 and TRBJ1-2; the D gene is possibly TRBD1 (5 bases). CDR3 length: 14 amino acids. The V end lost 3 bases, the J end lost 5 bases, and 13 bases lay between the germline ends. Germline CDR1 reads MNHNS; CDR2 reads SASEGT.

The sample holds many counts of this clonotype. The J gene is TRBJ1-4, the V gene TRBV10-3; possibly TRBD1 for D (6 bases). Germline V lookup: CDR1 ENHRY, CDR2 SYGVKD. With 0 bases removed from V and 10 bases from J, the gap between germline ends came to 12 bases. There are 14 residues in the CDR3. The CDR3 DNA sequence: TGTGCCATCAGTGAGTCGAGGGGGGGAGGAAAACTGTTTTTT. It is translated as CAISESRGGGKLFF.

This clonotype was seen ten or more times. V is TRBV6-2 or TRBV6-3 and J is TRBJ1-3, with D unresolved. The V gene's germline CDR1 is MNHEY and CDR2 SVGEGT. V was cut by 8 bases and J by 4 bases, with 15 bases left in between. The CDR3 runs to 14 residues. The CDR3 DNA follows: TGTGCCAGCTGCGACACGTCCTGGGGAAACACCATATATTTT. This encodes CASCDTSWGNTIYF.

Comments on this clonotype: This may come from a read error, since a much larger clone is one base off. The chain carries TRBV20-1 and TRBJ1-2, with 8 bases identical to TRBD1. Looked up from germline, CDR1 is DFQATT and CDR2 is SNEGSKA (reference sequence). The ends lost 0 bases at V and 12 bases at J; junction bases unmatched: 12. The CDR3 is 14 amino acids. The CDR3 protein is CSARDQRTGSSHTF. DNA for the CDR3: TGCAGTGCTAGAGATCAGAGGACAGGGAGTAGCCACACCTTC.

Details on this clonotype: One base separates it from a far larger clone, so it is likely a read error. The rearrangement uses TRBV4-2 and TRBJ2-7; TRBD1 aligns across 9 bases. Germline CDR1 reads LGHNA; CDR2 reads YNFKEQ. Trimming at V came to 6 bases and at J to 7 bases, leaving 16 bases not matched to a gene. The CDR3 runs 16 residues. CDR3 in amino acids: CASSLLLTGGANEQYF. CDR3 nucleotide sequence: TGTGCCAGCAGTCTTCTTCTGACAGGGGGGGCCAATGAGCAGTACTTC.

This clonotype has ten or more counts. The chain couples TRBV7-2 to TRBJ1-6, with D possibly matching TRBD1 (5 bases). Trimming shortened V by 5 bases and J by 6 bases, and 11 bases separated the two germline ends. The CDR3 extends over 14 amino acids. Germline V gene sequence: CDR1 SGHTA, CDR2 FQGNSA. The CDR3 is CASSMGRPNSPLHF. The CDR3 DNA reads TGTGCCAGCAGCATGGGACGGCCTAATTCACCCCTCCACTTT.